Below are 22 T cell receptor beta chains sequenced from a single sample in a study of neurological immune-mediated disorders. TCRdb independently ran MiXCR on the 5' RACE reads; one entry per CDR3 protein. The sample gives tens of thousands of distinct CDR3 sequences, 10% to 13% of which show up once; 21% is in the top ten. Sequencing was performed on PBMCs. These receptors all come from a woman aged 40 to 50 with HTLV-1-associated myelopathy (HAM/TSP).

The sample holds many counts of this clonotype. V is TRBV6-2 or TRBV6-3 and J is TRBJ1-1; the D gene is possibly TRBD1 (6 bases). The CDR3 totals 14 residues. Trimming left V 8 bases short and J 1 base short, with 14 bases between. Germline V gene data show CDR1 as MNHEY and CDR2 as SVGEGT. For the CDR3, the DNA is TGTGCCAGCTCCATCAGGGGCAGGAACACTGAAGCTTTCTTT. Translation gives CASSIRGRNTEAFF.

At least ten counts were recorded for this clonotype. The chain combines TRBV5-6 with TRBJ1-2; D is possibly TRBD1 (6 bases). Germline CDR1 SGHDT, CDR2 YYEEEE. The CDR3 is 14 amino acids. The ends were cut back, 2 bases at V and 8 bases at J, with 16 bases in the middle. As DNA, the CDR3 is TGTGCCAGCAGCTTCGGGCGGGGGGCGCAAGGCTACACCTTC. Translation: CASSFGRGAQGYTF.

The DNA of the CDR3 is TGTGCCAGCAATAACGGAGGGGTGTATAATTCACCCCTCCACTTT. It encodes CASNNGGVYNSPLHF. The J gene is TRBJ1-6, the V gene TRBV6-1; D is possibly TRBD1 (5 bases). CDR3 size: 15 residues. Germline V CDR1 and CDR2: MNHNS, SASEGT. Trimming took 7 bases from V and 4 from J, leaving 14 bases between them.

This clonotype was observed at least ten times. CDR3 DNA: TGCGCCAGCAGCTTCCAATTGCACGCGGACAATGAGCAGTTCTTC. Its translation is CASSFQLHADNEQFF. The genes are TRBV5-1 and TRBJ2-1; D gene uncertain. Trimming shortened V by 2 bases and J by 5 bases, and 14 bases separated the two germline ends. The CDR3 length is 15 residues. Per the germline V gene, CDR1 is SGHRS and CDR2 is YFSETQ.

At least ten counts were recorded for this clonotype. V is TRBV4-1 and J is TRBJ2-7; possibly TRBD2 for D (6 bases). The ends were cut back, 4 bases at V and 1 base at J, with 20 bases in the middle. The germline V gene has CDR1 MGHRA and CDR2 YSYEKL. The CDR3 extends over 17 amino acids. The CDR3 bases are TGCGCCAGCAGCCGCGCCATCGGAGGGTCAAGTTCCTACGAGCAGTACTTC. Its translation: CASSRAIGGSSSYEQYF.

This clonotype was seen repeatedly, ten times or more. The chain combines TRBV4-3 with TRBJ2-1; D perhaps matches TRBD2 (6 bases). CDR1 is LGHNA, CDR2 YSLEER, per germline. The CDR3 is made up of 16 amino acids. The ends were cut back, 0 bases at V and 4 bases at J, with 13 bases in the middle. The CDR3 sequence: CASSQDTAGRYNEQFF. CDR3 bases: TGCGCCAGCAGCCAAGATACGGCGGGGCGTTACAATGAGCAGTTCTTC.

This clonotype occurred many times. V usage is TRBV20-1 and J usage is TRBJ1-1; D is undetermined. Between the trimmed V and J ends, which lost 0 bases and 0 bases, there was a span of 14 bases. CDR3 size: 16 residues. Germline V gene data show CDR1 as DFQATT and CDR2 as SNEGSKA (reference sequence). The CDR3 loop is CSARDRSGIMNTEAFF. CDR3 coding DNA: TGCAGTGCTAGAGATCGATCAGGAATCATGAACACTGAAGCTTTCTTT.

This chain connects TRBV12-3 or TRBV12-4 to TRBJ2-1; D perhaps matches TRBD1 (5 bases). CDR3 size: 15 residues. V was clipped by 7 bases and J by 6 bases, with 19 bases between them. Here the CDR3 reads CASTSARADINEQFF. CDR3 bases: TGTGCCAGCACCTCGGCCAGGGCGGATATCAATGAGCAGTTCTTC.

Ten or more counts support this clonotype. The chain carries TRBV12-3 or TRBV12-4 and TRBJ2-5, with 9 nucleotides matching TRBD1. The V and J ends lost 5 bases and 4 bases, in that order; junction bases with no gene match: 14. This CDR3 contains 17 residues. In DNA, the CDR3 is TGTGCCAGCAGTCACGGCCGGGACAGGGTAATTGGAGAGACCCAGTACTTC. Amino acids: CASSHGRDRVIGETQYF.

This clonotype was detected ten times or more. The rearrangement uses TRBV7-6 and TRBJ2-1; D is uncertain. Germline V lookup: CDR1 SGHVS, CDR2 FNYEAQ. Trimming left V 2 bases short and J 6 bases short, with 8 bases between. The CDR3 contains 13 residues. Written as DNA, the CDR3 is TGTGCCAGCAGCTTAACCTGGGGCAATGAGCAGTTCTTC. Residues: CASSLTWGNEQFF.

This clonotype was counted many times. The chain combines TRBV6-2 or TRBV6-3 with TRBJ2-1, with 8 nucleotides matching TRBD2. The germline V gene has CDR1 MNHEY and CDR2 SVGEGT. The CDR3 is made up of 15 amino acids. V lost 6 bases to trimming and J lost 8 bases; unmatched junction nucleotides: 12. For the CDR3, the DNA is TGTGCCAGCAGGACGCCCGCGGGGGGCTTCTATGAGCAGTTCTTC. Amino acid sequence: CASRTPAGGFYEQFF.

This clonotype has at least ten counts. J is TRBJ1-4 and V is TRBV6-5, with a tentative D call TRBD1 (6 bases). Germline V lookup: CDR1 MNHEY, CDR2 SVGAGI. Trimming pared 5 bases from V and 8 bases from J, leaving 18 bases between. The CDR3 has 15 amino acids. The CDR3 spells CASSTLEGGREKLFF. In DNA form, the CDR3 reads TGTGCCAGCAGTACCTTGGAGGGGGGAAGAGAAAAACTGTTTTTT.

Remarks on this clonotype: This may stem from a read error, because a much larger clone lies one nucleotide away. This sequence joins TRBV11-2 and TRBJ2-7, with 9 nucleotides matching TRBD1. CDR3 size: 15 residues. CDR1 and CDR2 (germline): SGHAT, FQNNGV. The CDR3 sequence is CDSSSPGQGYYEQYF. The CDR3 region has the DNA TGTGACAGCAGCTCACCGGGACAGGGATACTACGAGCAGTACTTC.

This clonotype was recorded at least ten times. The chain combines TRBV18 with TRBJ2-2; tentative D call: TRBD2 (6 bases). Trimming removed 0 bases at V and 6 bases at J, with 14 bases between. Germline values: CDR1 KGHSH, CDR2 LQKENI. The length of the CDR3 is 16 residues. The CDR3 nucleotides are TGTGCCAGCTCACCACCGAATCAAAGGGAGGCCGGGGAGCTGTTTTTT. Translation: CASSPPNQREAGELFF. The complete variable domain, with remaining parts taken from reference TRBV18 and TRBJ2-2, reads NAGVMQNPRHLVRRRGQEARLRCSPMKGHSHVYWYRQLPEEGLKFMVYLQKENIIDESGMPKERFSAEFPKEGPSILRIQQVVRGDSAAYFCASSPPNQREAGELFFGEGSRLTVL.

This clonotype showed up many times. The chain joins TRBV2 to TRBJ1-2; no reliable D call. The CDR3 totals 16 residues. The germline V gene has CDR1 SNHLY and CDR2 FYNNEI. Trimming took 4 bases from V and 2 from J, leaving 17 bases between them. The CDR3: CASSVDPNSFNYGYTF. CDR3 in DNA: TGTGCCAGCAGTGTCGACCCGAACTCCTTCAACTATGGCTACACCTTC. The full variable domain, in which reference TRBV2 and TRBJ1-2 provide the parts outside the CDR3, is EPEVTQTPSHQVTQMGQEVILRCVPISNHLYFYWYRQILGQKVEFLVSFYNNEISEKSEIFDDQFSVERPDGSNFTLKIRSTKLEDSAMYFCASSVDPNSFNYGYTFGSGTRLTVV.

This clonotype was detected many times. The chain carries TRBV4-1 and TRBJ2-7; D might be TRBD2 (7 bases). Germline V gene data show CDR1 as MGHRA and CDR2 as YSYEKL. The CDR3 totals 17 residues. V was cut by 2 bases and J by 0 bases, with 17 bases left in between. The CDR3 here is CASSQPLGGGFSYEQYF. In DNA form, the CDR3 reads TGCGCCAGCAGCCAACCCTTGGGGGGGGGCTTCTCCTACGAGCAGTACTTC.

This clonotype was recorded at least ten times. The chain is built from TRBV9 and TRBJ2-7; 7 bases align to TRBD2. CDR3 size: 14 residues. The J segment lost 1 base and the V segment lost 5 bases, leaving 6 bases of the junction unmatched. Germline CDR1 SGDLS, CDR2 YYNGEE. The CDR3 loop is CASSLGGGSYEQYF. For the CDR3, the DNA is TGTGCCAGCAGTCTGGGGGGGGGTTCCTACGAGCAGTACTTC.

This clonotype was counted many times. The J gene is TRBJ2-3, the V gene TRBV5-8; TRBD2 matches at 12 bases. CDR1 and CDR2 from the germline V gene are SGHTS and YDEGEE. Trimming cost V 4 bases and J 9 bases; bases outside gene matches: 12. The CDR3 covers 16 residues. CDR3 nucleotides: TGTGCCAGCAGCCCAGGGAGAACTAGCGGGGGGTGGACGCAGTATTTT. It yields the protein CASSPGRTSGGWTQYF. The whole variable domain, remainder taken from reference TRBV5-8 and TRBJ2-3, is EAGVTQSPTHLIKTRGQQATLRCSPISGHTSVYWYQQALGLGLQFLLWYDEGEERNRGNFPPRFSGRQFPNYSSELNVNALELEDSALYLCASSPGRTSGGWTQYFGPGTRLTVL.

V usage is TRBV4-1 and J usage is TRBJ1-2, with 8 bases identical to TRBD1. CDR1 is MGHRA and CDR2 is YSYEKL in the germline V gene. V trimming: 1 base; J trimming: 3 bases; junction bases outside the gene matches: 7. The CDR3 length is 16 residues. The CDR3 DNA sequence: TGCGCCAGCAGCCAAGCCGGGACAGGAGAATACTATGGCTACACCTTC. Its protein product is CASSQAGTGEYYGYTF.

J is TRBJ2-7 and V is TRBV7-2; 7 bases agree with TRBD1. The germline gives CDR1 SGHTA, CDR2 FQGNSA. The CDR3 covers 13 residues. The V and J ends lost 5 bases and 6 bases, in that order; junction bases with no gene match: 7. The CDR3 is CASSRFNRGEQYF. The CDR3, as DNA: TGTGCCAGCAGCCGATTTAACAGGGGCGAGCAGTACTTC.

This clonotype was detected ten times or more. The V call is TRBV9, the J call TRBJ1-2, with TRBD1 matching over 8 bases. The V gene's germline CDR1 is SGDLS and CDR2 YYNGEE. Germline trimming cut 4 bases from V and 5 bases from J; bases unmatched to any gene: 10. CDR3 length equals 15 residues. In DNA, the CDR3 is TGTGCCAGCAGCACTTCGGACAGGGTATGGTATGGCTACACCTTC. It codes for CASSTSDRVWYGYTF.

There are many counts of this clonotype. One junction end disagrees with the germline gene, perhaps due to a read error. The chain combines TRBV29-1 with TRBJ2-1, with 8 bases matching TRBD2. Germline loops: CDR1 SQVTM, CDR2 ANQGSEA. This CDR3 comprises 11 residues. The CDR3 DNA follows: TGCAGCGTGGAGACTAGCGCCGCACTACTCTTC. This gives the protein CSVETSAALLF.